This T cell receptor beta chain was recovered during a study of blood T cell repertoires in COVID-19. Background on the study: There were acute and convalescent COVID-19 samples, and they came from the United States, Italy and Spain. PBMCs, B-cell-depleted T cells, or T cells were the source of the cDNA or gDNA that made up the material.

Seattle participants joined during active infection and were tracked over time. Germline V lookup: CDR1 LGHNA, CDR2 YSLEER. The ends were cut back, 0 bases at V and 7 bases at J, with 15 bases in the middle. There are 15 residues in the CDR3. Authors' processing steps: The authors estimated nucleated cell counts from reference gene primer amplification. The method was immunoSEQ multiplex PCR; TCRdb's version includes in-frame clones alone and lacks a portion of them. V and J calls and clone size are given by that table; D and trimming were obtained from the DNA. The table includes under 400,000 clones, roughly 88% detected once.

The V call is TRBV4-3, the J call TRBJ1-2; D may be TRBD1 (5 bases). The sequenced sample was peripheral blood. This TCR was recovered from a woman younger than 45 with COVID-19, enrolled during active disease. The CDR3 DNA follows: TGCGCCAGCAGCCAAGATCGCGGCAGGGAATCTGGCTACACCTTC. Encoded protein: CASSQDRGRESGYTF.